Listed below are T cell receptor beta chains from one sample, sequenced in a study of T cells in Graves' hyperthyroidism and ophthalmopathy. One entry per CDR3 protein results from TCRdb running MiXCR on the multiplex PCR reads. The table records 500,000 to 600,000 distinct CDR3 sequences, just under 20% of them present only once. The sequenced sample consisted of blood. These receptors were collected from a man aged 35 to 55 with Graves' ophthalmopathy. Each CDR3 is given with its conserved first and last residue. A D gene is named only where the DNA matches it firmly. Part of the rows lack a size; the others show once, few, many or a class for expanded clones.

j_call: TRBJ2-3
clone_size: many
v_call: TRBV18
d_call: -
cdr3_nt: TGTGCCAGCTCCCGAGGAGAAGCAGATACGCAGTATTTT
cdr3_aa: CASSRGEADTQYF

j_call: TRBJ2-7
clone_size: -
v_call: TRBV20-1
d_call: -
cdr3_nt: TGCAGTGCTAGAGCTCCCCCCACAGTGGGCTACGAGCAGTACTTC
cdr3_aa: CSARAPPTVGYEQYF

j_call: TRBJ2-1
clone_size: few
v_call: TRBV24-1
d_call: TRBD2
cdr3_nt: TGTGCCACCAGTGGGGAGGGACCTTTGAATGAGCAGTTCTTC
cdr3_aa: CATSGEGPLNEQFF

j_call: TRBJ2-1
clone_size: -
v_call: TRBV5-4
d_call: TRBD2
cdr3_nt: TGTGCCAGCAGCTCAACTAGCGGGAGTTTAGTCTACAATGAGCAGTTCTTC
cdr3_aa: CASSSTSGSLVYNEQFF

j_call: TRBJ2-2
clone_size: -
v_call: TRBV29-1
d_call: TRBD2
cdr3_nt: TGCAGCGTTCGAGGGGCTAGCGGGAGCACCGGGGAGCTGTTTTTT
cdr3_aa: CSVRGASGSTGELFF

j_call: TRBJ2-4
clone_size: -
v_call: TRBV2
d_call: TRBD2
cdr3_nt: TGTGCCAGCATTTCTTTTAGCGGACTAGCGGGCGTCATTGCCAAAAACATTCAGTACTTC
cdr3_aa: CASISFSGLAGVIAKNIQYF

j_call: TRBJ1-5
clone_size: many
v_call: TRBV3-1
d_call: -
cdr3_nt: TGTGCCAGCAGCCAAGGGGTTCAGAATGATCAGCCCCAGCATTTT
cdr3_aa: CASSQGVQNDQPQHF

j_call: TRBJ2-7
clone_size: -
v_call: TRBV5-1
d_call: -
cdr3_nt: TGCGCCAGCAGCTTGGCCGAGGGTATGTACGAGCAGTACTTC
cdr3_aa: CASSLAEGMYEQYF

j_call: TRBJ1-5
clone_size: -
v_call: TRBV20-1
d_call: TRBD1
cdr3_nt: TGCAGTGCTAGACCCCCGGGACAGCACAATCAGCCCCAGCATTTT
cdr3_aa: CSARPPGQHNQPQHF

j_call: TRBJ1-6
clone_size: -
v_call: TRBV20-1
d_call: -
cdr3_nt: TGCAGTGCTAGCTCCGGTCGCCTCGGATCCCCCCACTTT
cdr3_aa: CSASSGRLGSPHF

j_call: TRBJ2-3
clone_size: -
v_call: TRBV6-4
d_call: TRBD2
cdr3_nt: TGTGCCAGCAGTGATAGCGGGATGAGCACAGATACGCAGTATTTT
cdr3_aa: CASSDSGMSTDTQYF

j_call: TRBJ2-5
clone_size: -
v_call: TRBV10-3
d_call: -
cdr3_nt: TGTGCCATCAGTGATAGGGTTGTAACAGGCCAAGAGACCCAGTACTTC
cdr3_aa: CAISDRVVTGQETQYF

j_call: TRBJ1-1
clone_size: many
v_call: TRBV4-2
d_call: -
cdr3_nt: TGTGCCAGCAGCCAAGATGCGAGGGGCACTGAAGCTTTCTTT
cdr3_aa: CASSQDARGTEAFF

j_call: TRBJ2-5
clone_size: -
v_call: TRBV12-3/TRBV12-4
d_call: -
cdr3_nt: TGTGCCAGCAGTTTAAAGGCCCCCGAGGGGGAGACCCAGTACTTC
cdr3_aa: CASSLKAPEGETQYF

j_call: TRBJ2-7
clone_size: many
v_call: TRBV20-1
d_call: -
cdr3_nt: TGCAGTGCTGCCTCGAGCTACGGTACCTACGAGCAGTACTTC
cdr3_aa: CSAASSYGTYEQYF

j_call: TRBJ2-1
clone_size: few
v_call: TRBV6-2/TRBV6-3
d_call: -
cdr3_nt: TGTGCCAGCAATCCTCCCCAGGGAAATGAGCAGTTCTTC
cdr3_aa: CASNPPQGNEQFF

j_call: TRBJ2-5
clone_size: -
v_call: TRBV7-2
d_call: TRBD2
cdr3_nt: TGTGCCAGCAGCTCGCCCACTAGCGCGGCCTGGGGGACCCAGCACTTC
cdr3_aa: CASSSPTSAAWGTQHF

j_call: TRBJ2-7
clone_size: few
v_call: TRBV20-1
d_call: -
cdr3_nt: TGCAGTGCTAGAGAGGGGGGACTGGAGACCTACGAGCAGTACTTC
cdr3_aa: CSAREGGLETYEQYF

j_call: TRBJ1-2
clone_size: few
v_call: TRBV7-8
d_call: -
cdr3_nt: TGTGCCAGCAGCCCAGATGGGGGTAGCTATGGCTACACCTTC
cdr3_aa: CASSPDGGSYGYTF

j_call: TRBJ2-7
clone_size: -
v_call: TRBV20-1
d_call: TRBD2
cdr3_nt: TGCAGTGCCCCGGGACTAGCTTCCCCCTACGAGCAGTACTTC
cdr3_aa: CSAPGLASPYEQYF

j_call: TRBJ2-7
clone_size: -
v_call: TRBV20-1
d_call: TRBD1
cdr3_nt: TGCAGTGCTACAAACCGGGACAGGGGGCCGGGGGAGCAGTACTTC
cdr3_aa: CSATNRDRGPGEQYF

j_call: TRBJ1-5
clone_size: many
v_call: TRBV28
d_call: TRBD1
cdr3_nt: TGTGCCAGCAGCCCCCACCGAGGGACAGGGAATCAGCCCCAGCATTTT
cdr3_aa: CASSPHRGTGNQPQHF

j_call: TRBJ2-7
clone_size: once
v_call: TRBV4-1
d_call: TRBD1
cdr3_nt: TGCGCCAGCAAGACAACACAGGGGGCTTCCTACGAGCAGTACTTC
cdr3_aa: CASKTTQGASYEQYF

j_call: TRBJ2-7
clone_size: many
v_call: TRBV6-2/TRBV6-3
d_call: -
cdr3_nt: TGTGCCAGCAGCCCCCTCTACGAGCAGTACTTC
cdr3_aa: CASSPLYEQYF

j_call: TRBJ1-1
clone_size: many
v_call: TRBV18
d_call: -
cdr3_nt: TGTGCCAGCACATCGATCGGGGAAACTGAAGCTTTCTTT
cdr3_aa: CASTSIGETEAFF

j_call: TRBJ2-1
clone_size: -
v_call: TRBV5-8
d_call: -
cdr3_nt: TGTGCCAGCAGCCTGACAGTGGGCTCCTACAATGAGCAGTTCTTC
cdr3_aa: CASSLTVGSYNEQFF

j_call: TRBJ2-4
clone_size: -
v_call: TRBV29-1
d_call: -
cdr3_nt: TGCAGCGTCCATGGCGGACCCCGGCTAGCCAAAAACATTCAGTACTTC
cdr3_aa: CSVHGGPRLAKNIQYF

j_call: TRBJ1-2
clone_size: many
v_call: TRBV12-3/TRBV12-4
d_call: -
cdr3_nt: TGTGCCAGCAGCCGGGACCGACATGGCTACACCTTC
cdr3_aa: CASSRDRHGYTF

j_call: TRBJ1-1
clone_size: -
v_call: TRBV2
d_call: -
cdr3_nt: TGTGCCAGCAGTGCGGGTTTTATGAACACTGAAGCTTTCTTT
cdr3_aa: CASSAGFMNTEAFF

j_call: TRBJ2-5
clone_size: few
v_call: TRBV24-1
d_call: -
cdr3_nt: TGTGCCACCAGTGTTCTAGGCGAGACCCAGTACTTC
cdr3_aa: CATSVLGETQYF

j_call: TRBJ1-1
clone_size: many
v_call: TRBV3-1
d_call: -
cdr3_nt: TGTGCCAGCACGAGCTCCACCATTACCGGCACTGAAGCTTTCTTT
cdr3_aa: CASTSSTITGTEAFF

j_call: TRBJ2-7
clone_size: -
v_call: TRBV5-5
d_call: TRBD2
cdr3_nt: TGTGCCAGCAGTATGGACGTGGCGGGGGCCTACGAGCAGTACTTC
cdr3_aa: CASSMDVAGAYEQYF

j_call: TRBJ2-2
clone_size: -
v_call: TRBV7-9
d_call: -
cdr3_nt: TGTGCCAGCAGCTCCATGAGCACCGGGGAGCTGTTTTTT
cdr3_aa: CASSSMSTGELFF

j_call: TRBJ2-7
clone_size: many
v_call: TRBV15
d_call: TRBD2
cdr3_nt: TGTGCGACCAGGCGAGGACTAGGCGCCTACGAGCAGTACTTC
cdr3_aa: CATRRGLGAYEQYF

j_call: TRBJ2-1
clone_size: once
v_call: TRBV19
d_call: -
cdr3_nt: TGTGCCAGTAGTGTTCCGGGACACTTTAGCTCCTACAATGAGCAGTTCTTC
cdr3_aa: CASSVPGHFSSYNEQFF

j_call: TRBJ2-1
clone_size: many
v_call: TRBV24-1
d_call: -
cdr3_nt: TGTGCCACCAGTGGTCAAGCGTACAATGAGCAGTTCTTC
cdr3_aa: CATSGQAYNEQFF

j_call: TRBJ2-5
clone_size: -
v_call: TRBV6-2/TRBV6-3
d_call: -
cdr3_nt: TGTGCCAGCAGTTACATCAACCTAGCCCAAGAGACCCAGTACTTC
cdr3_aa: CASSYINLAQETQYF

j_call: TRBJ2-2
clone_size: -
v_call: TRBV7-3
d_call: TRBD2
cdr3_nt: TGCGCCAGCAGCCATCCCAGACTACCTAGCGGGGGTCGTCGGAACACCGGGGAGCTGTTTTTT
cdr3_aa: CASSHPRLPSGGRRNTGELFF

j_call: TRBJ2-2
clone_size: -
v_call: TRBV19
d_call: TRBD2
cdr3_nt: TGTGCCAGTAGCCTCCTTGGGGGGACTAGTCCTACCGGGGAGCTGTTTTTT
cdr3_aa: CASSLLGGTSPTGELFF

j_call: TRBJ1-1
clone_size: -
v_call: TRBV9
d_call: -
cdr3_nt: TGTGCCAGCAGCGTAGACATTCGGAACACTGAAGCTTTCTTT
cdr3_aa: CASSVDIRNTEAFF

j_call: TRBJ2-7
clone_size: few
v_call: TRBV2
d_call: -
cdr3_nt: TGTGCCAGCAGTGAGTTTTCGAGGACAGCTCATAGCGCGAGCTCCTACGAGCAGTACTTC
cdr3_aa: CASSEFSRTAHSASSYEQYF

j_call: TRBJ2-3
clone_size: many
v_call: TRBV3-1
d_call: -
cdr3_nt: TGTGCCAGCAGCGCTCACTCCACAGATACGCAGTATTTT
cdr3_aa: CASSAHSTDTQYF

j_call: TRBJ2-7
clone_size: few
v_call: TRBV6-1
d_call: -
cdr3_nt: TGTGCCAGCCATCAAGGGGCCCGCTACGAGCAGTACTTC
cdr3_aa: CASHQGARYEQYF

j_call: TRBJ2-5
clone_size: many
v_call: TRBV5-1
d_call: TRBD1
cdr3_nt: TGCGCCAGCCGACCAGCTCCAGGGGGCCGAGAGACCCAGTACTTC
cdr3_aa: CASRPAPGGRETQYF

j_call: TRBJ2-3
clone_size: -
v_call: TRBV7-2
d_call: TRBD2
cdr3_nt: TGTGCCAGCAGCTTACAACTAGCGGGCCTGGGGGAGTATTTT
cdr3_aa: CASSLQLAGLGEYF

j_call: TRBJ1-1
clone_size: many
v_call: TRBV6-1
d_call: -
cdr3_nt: TGTGCCAGCAAGACAGGGAACACTGAAGCTTTCTTT
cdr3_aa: CASKTGNTEAFF

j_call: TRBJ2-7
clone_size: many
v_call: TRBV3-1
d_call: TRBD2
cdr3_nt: TGTGCCAGCAGCCCGGGACTAGCGGAGCAGTACTTC
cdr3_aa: CASSPGLAEQYF

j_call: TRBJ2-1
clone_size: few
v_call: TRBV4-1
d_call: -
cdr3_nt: TGCGCCAGCAGCCAAGGAGGGAAGGGACAGTTCTTC
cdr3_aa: CASSQGGKGQFF

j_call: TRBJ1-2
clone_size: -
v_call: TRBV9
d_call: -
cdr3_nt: TGTGCCAGCAGCGCGACGGGACAAATCTATGGCTACACCTTC
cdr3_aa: CASSATGQIYGYTF

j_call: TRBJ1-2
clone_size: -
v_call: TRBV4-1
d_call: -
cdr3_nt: TGCGCCAGCAGCCAAGAAGGAGACCCCCAGGGTGTGGACTATGGCTACACCTTC
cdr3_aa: CASSQEGDPQGVDYGYTF

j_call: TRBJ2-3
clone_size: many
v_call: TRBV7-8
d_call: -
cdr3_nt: TGTGCCAGCAGCTTAGCCGAGCTGGAGAGGGATACGCAGTATTTT
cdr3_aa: CASSLAELERDTQYF

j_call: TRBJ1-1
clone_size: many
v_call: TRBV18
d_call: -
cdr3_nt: TGTGCCAGCTCACCATGGGAGTCGGACCCAAGCAGGGCTTTCTTT
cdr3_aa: CASSPWESDPSRAFF